Presented here are 29 T cell receptor beta chains from one specimen sequenced in a study of cytomegalovirus exposure and HLA in healthy donors. Primers: 60 Vbeta forward and 13 Jbeta reverse. TCRdb's copy holds only in-frame clones and misses some; the assay was immunoSEQ multiplex PCR. This sample has 150,000 or so clones, with less than 90% found just once. What was sequenced was PBMCs. The receptors stem from a boy aged 2 to 10 in good health and CMV-seronegative.

In its sample, this clone was seen once. The chain couples TRBV30 to TRBJ1-2; 8 bases map to TRBD1. CDR1 is GTSNPN, CDR2 SVGIG, per germline (reference sequence). The CDR3 is 13 residues long. The J segment lost 6 bases and the V segment lost 2 bases, leaving 5 bases of the junction unmatched. CDR3 bases: TGTGCCTGGAGTCCGGACAGGGTCCATGGCTACACCTTC. Protein sequence: CAWSPDRVHGYTF.

The gene calls are TRBV28 and TRBJ2-7; D remains ambiguous. The germline gives CDR1 MDHEN, CDR2 SYDVKM. V lost 7 bases to trimming and J lost 3 bases, with 19 bases between them. The CDR3 is made up of 15 amino acids. The CDR3 DNA reads TGTGCCAGCACCGCCAACAAGGCGGTCCTCTACGAGCAGTACTTC. Encoded protein: CASTANKAVLYEQYF.

V is TRBV5-1 and J is TRBJ2-1, with 13 positions matching TRBD2. CDR1 is SGHRS, CDR2 YFSETQ, per germline. The junction had 4 bases not matched to a gene; V was cut back by 4 bases and J by 6 bases. The CDR3 has 15 residues. The DNA for the CDR3 is TGCGCCAGCAGCCCGGGGACTAGCGGGGCCAATGAGCAGTTCTTC. Translation gives CASSPGTSGANEQFF.

V gene TRBV30 combines with J gene TRBJ1-5; 10 bases are a match to TRBD1. The J segment lost 3 bases and the V segment lost 2 bases, leaving 4 bases of the junction unmatched. Germline loops: CDR1 GTSNPN, CDR2 SVGIG (reference sequence). This CDR3 has 15 amino acids. The CDR3 sequence is CAWSPGTGANQPQHF. The CDR3 region has the DNA TGTGCCTGGAGTCCGGGGACAGGGGCCAATCAGCCCCAGCATTTT.

The chain carries TRBV28 and TRBJ2-7, with TRBD2 matching over 7 bases. Per germline, CDR1 MDHEN and CDR2 SYDVKM. Trimming at V came to 2 bases and at J to 6 bases, leaving 7 bases not matched to a gene. CDR3 length: 14 amino acids. CDR3 sequence: CASSLMREQGEQYF. CDR3 nucleotide sequence: TGTGCCAGCAGTTTAATGCGGGAGCAGGGCGAGCAGTACTTC.

This clone was seen a few times. The chain recombines TRBV4-1 with TRBJ2-5; TRBD2 is a possible D gene (6 bases). CDR3 length: 15 amino acids. Trimming took 1 base from V and 2 from J, leaving 11 bases between them. Germline V gene sequence: CDR1 MGHRA, CDR2 YSYEKL. The CDR3 loop reads CASSQVEGLQETQYF. The CDR3 DNA sequence: TGCGCCAGCAGCCAAGTGGAGGGACTTCAAGAGACCCAGTACTTC.

This sequence joins TRBV19 and TRBJ2-7; perhaps TRBD2 as D (6 bases). CDR1 and CDR2 from the germline V gene are LNHDA and SQIVND (reference sequence). V was trimmed by 3 bases and J by 4 bases, leaving 16 bases between them. The CDR3 has 15 amino acids. The CDR3 DNA sequence: TGTGCCAGTAGTATTGAGGGGCGGGACCTGTACGAGCAGTACTTC. It translates to CASSIEGRDLYEQYF.

The chain combines TRBV5-1 with TRBJ2-1; TRBD2 matches 12 bases. Trimming cost V 4 bases and J 6 bases; bases outside gene matches: 17. The germline gives CDR1 SGHRS, CDR2 YFSETQ. This CDR3 is built from 19 residues. CDR3 in DNA: TGCGCCAGCAGCGCCGGGACTAGCGGGTTACGAATCGGCATCAATGAGCAGTTCTTC. Translating it yields CASSAGTSGLRIGINEQFF.

The CDR3 nucleotides read TGTGCCAGCAGTTTATCGACAGGTCCCTTCTACGAGCAGTACTTC. The encoded protein is CASSLSTGPFYEQYF. The genes are TRBV27 and TRBJ2-7; weak D call: TRBD1 (6 bases). This CDR3 has 15 amino acids. Per the germline V gene, CDR1 is MNHEY and CDR2 is SMNVEV (reference sequence). Deletions cut 0 bases from V and 3 bases from J, with 12 bases between.

The chain uses TRBV28 and TRBJ1-2; no definite D call. The germline gives CDR1 MDHEN, CDR2 SYDVKM. The CDR3 totals 14 residues. V shed 8 bases and J shed 1 base, with 14 bases lying between them. This CDR3 is CASGGRQDNYGYTF. The CDR3 DNA sequence: TGTGCCAGCGGAGGCAGGCAGGATAACTATGGCTACACCTTC.

This chain links TRBV25-1 with TRBJ2-2, with TRBD1 matching over 10 bases. Germline values: CDR1 MGHDK, CDR2 SYGVNS. This CDR3 has 18 amino acids. V trimming: 1 base; J trimming: 2 bases; junction bases outside the gene matches: 7. In DNA form, the CDR3 reads TGTGCCAGCAGTGAATTTTATTGGGACAGGGGAAACACCGGGGAGCTGTTTTTT. It codes for CASSEFYWDRGNTGELFF.

The chain joins TRBV28 to TRBJ2-7; unclear D gene. CDR1 MDHEN and CDR2 SYDVKM come from the germline V gene. The CDR3 contains 15 residues. With 4 bases removed from V and 0 bases from J, the gap between germline ends came to 13 bases. CDR3 region: CASSSAPASSYEQYF. The CDR3 coding sequence is TGTGCCAGCAGTTCCGCCCCAGCGAGCTCCTACGAGCAGTACTTC.

The rearrangement links TRBV7-6 to TRBJ2-7; tentative D call: TRBD2 (6 bases). The germline V gene encodes CDR1 SGHVS and CDR2 FNYEAQ. V lost 3 bases, J lost 2 bases, and 11 bases lay in between. This CDR3 has 14 amino acids. The CDR3 spells CASSFDAGTYEQYF. In DNA, the CDR3 is TGTGCCAGCAGCTTTGACGCGGGGACCTACGAGCAGTACTTC.

V is TRBV4-1 and J is TRBJ1-1; 7 nucleotides agree with TRBD1. The trim removed 4 bases at V and 7 bases at J, leaving 3 bases unmatched. The CDR3 sequence is 12 residues long. Germline V CDR1 and CDR2: MGHRA, YSYEKL. CDR3 coding DNA: TGCGCCAGCAGCCGACAGGGTTTTGAAGCTTTCTTT. The encoded protein is CASSRQGFEAFF.

The rearrangement links TRBV4-1 to TRBJ2-5; 11 nucleotides align to TRBD2. CDR1 is MGHRA and CDR2 is YSYEKL in the germline V gene. Unmatched junction bases numbered 5, after V lost 1 base and J lost 4 bases. The CDR3 covers 16 residues. CDR3 region: CASSQVPLAGGETQYF. The CDR3 nucleotides are TGCGCCAGCAGCCAAGTTCCGCTAGCGGGAGGAGAGACCCAGTACTTC.

This sequence joins TRBV21-1 and TRBJ2-3; the D call TRBD2 from the table was never checked on the DNA. TRBV21-1 is a pseudogene locus. This CDR3 region has 12 residues. The CDR3 loop reads CASSKTRGTQYF. The CDR3 bases are TGTGCCAGCAGCAAGACTAGGGGTACGCAGTATTTT.

The chain combines TRBV19 with TRBJ1-1; the D gene is possibly TRBD1 (6 bases). This CDR3 region has 11 residues. Trimming pared 3 bases from V and 11 bases from J, leaving 10 bases between. The germline V gene encodes CDR1 LNHDA and CDR2 SQIVND (reference sequence). The CDR3, as DNA: TGTGCCAGTAGTATCGGGGGGCCGGCTTTCTTT. This gives the protein CASSIGGPAFF.

The chain uses TRBV28 and TRBJ2-7, with TRBD2 identical over 11 bases. V lost 6 bases and J lost 3; bases outside the gene matches: 7. The CDR3 has 15 amino acids. In germline, CDR1 is MDHEN, CDR2 SYDVKM. CDR3 coding DNA: TGTGCCAGCAGGAGAAAGACTAGCGGGGACTACGAGCAGTACTTC. This sequence encodes CASRRKTSGDYEQYF.

The CDR3 DNA reads as TGCAGCGTTTTTGACAGAATGTACTACGAGCAGTACTTC. Residues: CSVFDRMYYEQYF. This chain uses TRBV29-1 with TRBJ2-7; TRBD1 might be the D (5 bases). CDR1 and CDR2 (germline): SQVTM, ANQGSEA. V was shortened by 5 bases and J by 3 bases, with 14 bases between the two germline ends. CDR3 size: 13 residues.

This rearrangement joins TRBV6-6 to TRBJ1-1, with D unresolved. In germline, CDR1 is MNHNY, CDR2 SVGAGI (reference sequence). This CDR3 region has 14 residues. Trimming shortened V by 0 bases and J by 6 bases, and 11 bases separated the two germline ends. CDR3: CASSYSTGGPEAFF. In DNA, the CDR3 is TGTGCCAGCAGTTACTCGACCGGCGGCCCTGAAGCTTTCTTT.

For this clone: An end of the junction does not agree with germline; a read error may underlie this. Other DNA sequences in this sample translate to the same CDR3. This sequence joins TRBV25-1 and TRBJ2-2, with TRBD2 matching 8 bases. The CDR3 sequence is 14 residues long. Germline CDR1 and CDR2: MGHDK and SYGVNS. Here the CDR3 reads CASSEPTSDGELFF. CDR3 in DNA: TGTGCCAGCAGTGAGCCGACTAGCGACGGGGAGCTGTTCTTT.

This clone was detected only once. This rearrangement joins TRBV2 to TRBJ2-1; 9 positions agree with TRBD2. V lost 5 bases to trimming and J lost 8 bases; unmatched junction nucleotides: 7. The CDR3 loop spans 14 amino acids. Germline V CDR1 and CDR2: SNHLY, FYNNEI. The CDR3 region is CASSRAGGRDEQFF. CDR3 nucleotide sequence: TGTGCCAGCAGTCGAGCGGGGGGTAGGGATGAGCAGTTCTTC.

In its sample, this clone was seen a few times. The V gene is TRBV13, the J gene TRBJ2-3, with D uncertain. The CDR3 contains 15 residues. Deletions cut 3 bases from V and 2 bases from J, with 12 bases between. CDR1 is PRHDT, CDR2 FYEKMQ, per germline (reference sequence). CDR3 nucleotides: TGTGCCAGCAGCTTCAGTAGGAGTGCCACAGATACGCAGTATTTT. This translates into CASSFSRSATDTQYF.

V usage is TRBV11-2 and J usage is TRBJ2-1; 7 positions match TRBD2. V lost 2 bases and J lost 7; bases outside the gene matches: 2. Germline CDR1 reads SGHAT; CDR2 reads FQNNGV. The CDR3 has 13 residues. The CDR3 sequence is CASSLTSANEQFF. The CDR3 DNA sequence: TGTGCCAGCAGCTTAACTAGCGCAAATGAGCAGTTCTTC.

The J gene is TRBJ2-5, the V gene TRBV28; 12 nucleotides match TRBD2. J was trimmed by 7 bases and V by 6 bases; bases with no gene match: 6. The CDR3 totals 14 residues. CDR1 and CDR2 from the germline V gene are MDHEN and SYDVKM. The CDR3 sequence: CASRSSGRGVTQYF. The CDR3 nucleotides read TGTGCCAGCAGGTCTAGCGGGAGGGGGGTGACCCAGTACTTC.

This rearrangement joins TRBV18 to TRBJ2-7, with TRBD2 identical over 14 bases. The CDR3 is 16 amino acids. Per germline, CDR1 KGHSH and CDR2 LQKENI. Trimming removed 0 bases from V and 2 bases from J; junction bases left unmatched: 0. CDR3 residues: CASSPPGLAGAYEQYF. The CDR3 region has the DNA TGTGCCAGCTCACCACCGGGACTAGCGGGGGCCTACGAGCAGTACTTC.

The CDR3 DNA reads TGTGCCAGCAGCTCCGGGACAGGGGTTCACAATGAGCAGTTCTTC. Residues: CASSSGTGVHNEQFF. The chain uses TRBV7-6 and TRBJ2-1, with 10 bases lining up with TRBD1. From germline, CDR1 is SGHVS and CDR2 FNYEAQ. The length of the CDR3 is 15 residues. J lost 5 bases, V lost 4 bases, and 5 bases had no gene match.

The chain recombines TRBV27 with TRBJ1-2, with D hard to call. Germline CDR1 reads MNHEY; CDR2 reads SMNVEV (reference sequence). The CDR3 covers 13 residues. Deletions cut 5 bases from V and 4 bases from J, with 11 bases between. CDR3 loop: CASSPDGPYGYTF. The CDR3 nucleotides are TGTGCCAGCAGTCCCGATGGGCCCTATGGCTACACCTTC.

J is TRBJ2-1 and V is TRBV28, with 10 bases aligning to TRBD2. Germline CDR1 MDHEN, CDR2 SYDVKM. V lost 10 bases to trimming and J lost 6 bases; unmatched junction nucleotides: 15. The CDR3 runs to 16 residues. The CDR3 reads CAIGGGSGRALNEQFF. The CDR3 coding sequence is TGTGCCATCGGGGGGGGAAGCGGGAGGGCCCTCAATGAGCAGTTCTTC.